This T cell receptor beta chain was recovered during a study of cytomegalovirus exposure and HLA in healthy donors. General study results and limits: No immune exposure information besides CMV serostatus was available. In a later analysis, HLA-associated TCR beta chains were more clonally expanded than equally common others.

13 Jbeta primers and 60 Vbeta primers were used for the PCR. Clones were sequenced by immunoSEQ multiplex PCR, and TCRdb holds only the in-frame ones, with some missing. The sample includes some 120,000 clones. Deletions cut 4 bases from V and 2 bases from J, with 8 bases between. Germline V CDR1 and CDR2: MNHEY, SMNVEV (reference sequence). The CDR3 sequence is 13 residues long. Details on this clone: Its antigen is as yet unknown.

The donors (healthy individuals) were bone marrow donors. The sequencing input was PBMCs. The chain uses TRBV27 and TRBJ2-5; a possible D gene is TRBD2 (5 bases). The sequence came from a man aged 35 to 55 in good health and CMV-seronegative. The CDR3 nucleotides read TGTGCCAGCAGTTCGGGATTACAAGAGACCCAGTACTTC. This codes for CASSSGLQETQYF.